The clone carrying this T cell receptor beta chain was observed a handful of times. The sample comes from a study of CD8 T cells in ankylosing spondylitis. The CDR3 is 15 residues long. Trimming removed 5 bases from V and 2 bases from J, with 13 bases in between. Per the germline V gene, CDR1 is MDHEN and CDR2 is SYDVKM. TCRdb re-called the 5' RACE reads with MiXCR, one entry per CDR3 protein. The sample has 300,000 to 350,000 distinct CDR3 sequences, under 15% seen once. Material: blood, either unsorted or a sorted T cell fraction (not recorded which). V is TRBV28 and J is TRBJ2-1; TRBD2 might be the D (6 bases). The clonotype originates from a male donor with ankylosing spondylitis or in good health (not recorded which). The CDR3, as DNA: TGTGCCAGCAGTCAACCGGGACTCACCTACAATGAGCAGTTCTTC. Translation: CASSQPGLTYNEQFF.